Presented here are 21 T cell receptor beta chains from one specimen sequenced in a study of shared clonotypes between healthy human individuals. Measured with immunoSEQ multiplex PCR; TCRdb has only the in-frame clones, and not every one. The table has about 2.4 million clones, approximately 92% seen once; the top ten hold roughly 0.14%. Source material: naive CD4+ T cells sorted from blood. This sample's subset: CD45RA+ positively selected. These receptors were obtained from a man younger than 35 in good health.

V gene TRBV7-2 combines with J gene TRBJ1-2, with D possibly TRBD1 on 6 matching bases. The CDR3 runs to 15 residues. Germline CDR1 and CDR2: SGHTA and FQGNSA. Trimming stripped 4 bases from V and 0 bases from J, with 12 bases between. The CDR3 DNA sequence: TGTGCCAGCAGCTCTCAGAGGACAGCTAACTATGGCTACACCTTC. Its translation: CASSSQRTANYGYTF. The variable domain in full, completed from reference TRBV7-2 and TRBJ1-2, reads GAGVSQSPSNKVTEKGKDVELRCDPISGHTALYWYRQSLGQGLEFLIYFQGNSAPDKSGLPSDRFSAERTGGSVSTLTIQRTQQEDSAVYLCASSSQRTANYGYTFGSGTRLTVV.

The chain has TRBV11-2 and TRBJ2-7, with 7 positions matching TRBD2. After removal of 0 bases from V and 3 bases from J, the junction contained 5 bases not matched to a gene. CDR1 and CDR2 from the germline V gene are SGHAT and FQNNGV. There are 15 residues in the CDR3. Here the CDR3 reads CASSLEGEGLYEQYF. Here the CDR3 DNA reads TGTGCCAGCAGCTTAGAAGGGGAGGGGCTCTACGAGCAGTACTTC.

The V gene is TRBV6-6, the J gene TRBJ1-1; D is uncertain. The CDR3 loop spans 15 amino acids. Trimming cost V 4 bases and J 7 bases, with 19 bases left between them. CDR1 and CDR2 (germline): MNHNY, SVGAGI (reference sequence). CDR3 nucleotides: TGTGCCAGCAGTTCGCAGGAGGGCGGACTAGTTGAAGCTTTCTTT. Translated, it gives CASSSQEGGLVEAFF.

The V and J genes are TRBV10-3 and TRBJ2-3; no clear D gene. CDR3 length: 14 residues. Trimming removed 3 bases from V and 5 bases from J, with 12 bases in between. Germline lookup yields CDR1 ENHRY and CDR2 SYGVKD. Here the CDR3 DNA reads TGTGCCATCAGTGACGGTGGGAAAAGAGATACGCAGTATTTT. Translation gives CAISDGGKRDTQYF.

The J gene is TRBJ1-2, the V gene TRBV2, with 10 bases that match TRBD1. Germline lookup yields CDR1 SNHLY and CDR2 FYNNEI. V shed 5 bases and J 4 bases; nucleotides not matched to a gene: 7. This CDR3 is built from 15 residues. The CDR3 DNA sequence: TGTGCCAGCAGTTCGACAGGGGGCGGCGTCTATGGCTACACCTTC. Amino acid sequence: CASSSTGGGVYGYTF.

This chain joins TRBV11-2 and TRBJ2-7, with 12 bases lining up with TRBD1. V lost 4 bases and J lost 5; bases outside the gene matches: 12. CDR3 length: 17 residues. The V gene's germline CDR1 is SGHAT and CDR2 FQNNGV. Here the CDR3 DNA reads TGTGCCAGCAGCTCGTACCGGAGGGACAGGGGGCATAACGAGCAGTACTTC. Translating gives CASSSYRRDRGHNEQYF.

The gene calls are TRBV6-1 and TRBJ1-4; 7 bases are shared with TRBD1. The germline V gene encodes CDR1 MNHNS and CDR2 SASEGT. The CDR3 length is 15 residues. Germline trimming cut 1 base from V and 8 bases from J; bases unmatched to any gene: 7. CDR3 amino acids: CASSEGAGGREKLFF. Here the CDR3 DNA reads TGTGCCAGCAGTGAAGGGGCAGGGGGAAGAGAAAAACTGTTTTTT.

This chain links TRBV5-6 with TRBJ2-7, with D hard to call. This CDR3 region has 14 residues. CDR1 and CDR2 (germline): SGHDT, YYEEEE. V shed 0 bases and J shed 3 bases, with 10 bases lying between them. The DNA of the CDR3 is TGTGCCAGCAGCTTGGGGCAGCTCTACTACGAGCAGTACTTC. This codes for CASSLGQLYYEQYF.

The J gene is TRBJ2-3, the V gene TRBV7-2, with a possible D match to TRBD2 (6 bases). The CDR3 has 15 residues. Germline V gene sequence: CDR1 SGHTA, CDR2 FQGNSA. V was shortened by 3 bases and J by 2 bases, with 12 bases between the two germline ends. The CDR3 region is CASSLAGLNTDTQYF. The CDR3 nucleotides read TGTGCCAGCAGCTTGGCGGGACTCAACACAGATACGCAGTATTTT.

This chain uses TRBV7-6 with TRBJ1-1; TRBD1 matches 7 bases. The V segment lost 5 bases and the J segment 1 base; nucleotides outside the gene matches: 7. The germline CDR1 and CDR2 sequences are SGHVS and FNYEAQ. CDR3 length equals 15 residues. In nucleotides, the CDR3 is TGTGCCAGCAGCGTAAGACAGGGAGGGAACACTGAAGCTTTCTTT. Protein sequence: CASSVRQGGNTEAFF.

The chain links TRBV20-1 to TRBJ1-4, with no clear D. CDR1 is DFQATT and CDR2 is SNEGSKA in the germline V gene (reference sequence). The CDR3 contains 11 residues. Trimming removed 7 bases from V and 7 bases from J, with 10 bases in between. In DNA, the CDR3 is TGCAGTGTTCTCCTGGGTGAAAAACTGTTTTTT. It specifies CSVLLGEKLFF.

The chain employs TRBV9 and TRBJ2-2; 7 bases map to TRBD2. J was trimmed by 8 bases and V by 3 bases; bases with no gene match: 13. In germline, CDR1 is SGDLS, CDR2 YYNGEE. The CDR3 length is 16 residues. The CDR3 loop is CASSADLAASVGELFF. The CDR3 bases are TGTGCCAGCAGCGCTGATCTAGCGGCAAGTGTGGGGGAGCTGTTTTTT.

The rearrangement joins TRBV28 to TRBJ1-5; a possible D gene is TRBD1 (5 bases). The CDR3 covers 14 residues. Trimming removed 5 bases at V and 3 bases at J, with 11 bases between. CDR1 is MDHEN, CDR2 SYDVKM, per germline. The CDR3 loop is CASSQTGDNQPQHF. CDR3 DNA: TGTGCCAGCAGTCAAACAGGTGACAATCAGCCCCAGCATTTT.

V is TRBV4-1 and J is TRBJ1-3, with 9 bases that match TRBD1. The CDR3 totals 17 residues. V gave up 5 bases and J gave up 0 bases; unmatched junction bases: 8. Germline-derived CDR1 and CDR2 are MGHRA and YSYEKL. The CDR3 sequence is CASSTTGTGRSGNTIYF. Here the CDR3 DNA reads TGCGCCAGCAGCACAACCGGGACAGGGCGCTCTGGAAACACCATATATTTT.

The chain links TRBV7-3 to TRBJ2-2; TRBD2 matches 15 bases. Germline CDR1 is SGHTA and CDR2 is FQGTGA. V lost 2 bases to trimming and J lost 1 base; unmatched junction nucleotides: 5. The CDR3 is made up of 19 amino acids. The CDR3 loop is CASSLPGLAGGQNTGELFF. The CDR3 DNA sequence: TGTGCCAGCAGCTTACCGGGACTAGCGGGGGGACAGAACACCGGGGAGCTGTTTTTT.

As regards this clone: This sample also contains other DNA sequences that code for the same CDR3. The CDR3 region is CASSYSDGAYEQYF. The CDR3 coding sequence is TGTGCCAGCAGTTACTCGGACGGAGCCTACGAGCAGTACTTC. The gene calls are TRBV6-6 and TRBJ2-7; D call uncertain. The germline V gene encodes CDR1 MNHNY and CDR2 SVGAGI (reference sequence). The CDR3 covers 14 residues. Between the trimmed V and J ends, which lost 0 bases and 2 bases, there was a span of 8 bases.

This clone is a singleton in its sample. The chain employs TRBV4-1 and TRBJ2-1; TRBD2 aligns across 9 bases. This CDR3 has 18 amino acids. V shed 0 bases and J 4 bases; nucleotides not matched to a gene: 10. Germline assignment: CDR1 MGHRA and CDR2 YSYEKL. CDR3 residues: CASSQEGVASGKYNEQFF. CDR3 DNA sequence: TGCGCCAGCAGCCAAGAAGGGGTGGCTAGCGGGAAATACAATGAGCAGTTCTTC.

The chain uses TRBV6-6 and TRBJ2-1, with TRBD2 matching 9 bases. Germline CDR1 is MNHNY and CDR2 is SVGAGI (reference sequence). V lost 0 bases to trimming and J lost 9 bases; unmatched junction nucleotides: 6. CDR3 length equals 15 residues. This CDR3 is CASSYSLAGFGEQFF. The CDR3 DNA reads as TGTGCCAGCAGTTACTCGCTAGCGGGGTTCGGTGAGCAGTTCTTC.

This chain joins TRBV10-3 and TRBJ2-3; the D is unclear. The length of the CDR3 is 12 residues. Trimming pared 7 bases from V and 6 bases from J, leaving 11 bases between. Germline loops: CDR1 ENHRY, CDR2 SYGVKD. DNA for the CDR3: TGTGCCATCATGTCGAGTGACGATACGCAGTATTTT. Protein sequence: CAIMSSDDTQYF.

This sequence joins TRBV27 and TRBJ1-2; possible D gene TRBD1, 6 bases. Germline V CDR1 and CDR2: MNHEY, SMNVEV (reference sequence). V lost 0 bases and J lost 5, with 10 bases in between. There are 14 residues in the CDR3. CDR3 loop: CASSLSRGGYGYTF. The CDR3, as DNA: TGTGCCAGCAGTTTATCCAGGGGAGGGTATGGCTACACCTTC.

The chain is built from TRBV18 and TRBJ2-1, with TRBD2 identical over 11 bases. From germline, CDR1 is KGHSH and CDR2 LQKENI. The CDR3 covers 19 residues. V lost 5 bases, J lost 0 bases, and 12 bases stayed unmatched. The CDR3 sequence: CASSALPLAGGRSYNEQFF. The CDR3 DNA reads TGTGCCAGCTCAGCACTACCGCTAGCGGGAGGACGCTCCTACAATGAGCAGTTCTTC. Variable domain in full (rest from reference TRBV18 and TRBJ2-1): NAGVMQNPRHLVRRRGQEARLRCSPMKGHSHVYWYRQLPEEGLKFMVYLQKENIIDESGMPKERFSAEFPKEGPSILRIQQVVRGDSAAYFCASSALPLAGGRSYNEQFFGPGTRLTVL.